Here is one T cell receptor (beta chain) with its context. J gave up 2 bases and V 2 bases, and 4 bases lay outside the gene matches. CDR3 length equals 16 residues. In germline, CDR1 is SGHDT, CDR2 YYEEEE. The table came from immunoSEQ multiplex PCR; TCRdb's copy has only in-frame clones and leaves some out. The sample contains some 190,000 clones, more than 75% of which appear only once. This sample stems from a study of blood T cell repertoires in COVID-19. Study background: Sites in the United States, Italy and Spain provided acute and convalescent COVID-19 samples. T cells, B-cell-depleted T cells, or PBMCs provided the cDNA or gDNA that served as material.

The age range of participants was about 18 to 89 years, with residence in roughly 25 US areas. The origin of this receptor is a woman aged 50 to 60 with acute COVID-19. The specimen was PBMCs or T cells enriched from blood (not recorded which). The rearrangement uses TRBV5-6 and TRBJ2-6, with TRBD2 identical over 7 bases. CDR3 in DNA: TGTGCCAGCAGCTTCGCGGGGGTGGCTGGGGCCAACGTCCTGACTTTC. Residues: CASSFAGVAGANVLTF. Looking up the rest from reference TRBV5-6 and TRBJ2-6 gives the full variable domain: DAGVTQSPTHLIKTRGQQVTLRCSPKSGHDTVSWYQQALGQGPQFIFQYYEEEERQRGNFPDRFSGHQFPNYSSELNVNALLLGDSALYLCASSFAGVAGANVLTFGAGSRLTVL.